This TCR beta chain was recorded in a study of PD-L1 blockade in urothelial cancer. Study-wide context: Samples came from 3 weeks, at the second dose, and 6 weeks into treatment. Each blood sample yielded a median of 141,255 T cells. Study-level findings and limits: Lower pretreatment blood TCR clonality, under the median, predicted better survival, researchers reported.

Time point: pretreatment peripheral blood. With regard to this clone: The target antigen is unknown.

This CDR3 spans 18 amino acids. V lost 3 bases to trimming and J lost 0 bases; unmatched junction nucleotides: 9. Germline assignment: CDR1 ENHRY and CDR2 SYGVKD. TCRdb keeps only in-frame clones here, not all; method: immunoSEQ multiplex PCR. The sample has some 40,000 clones, approximately 80% seen once. The sequences come from PBMCs, collected around atezolizumab (anti-PD-L1) treatment. The chain carries TRBV10-3 and TRBJ2-1, with 9 nucleotides matching TRBD2. The receptor was derived from an elderly man with urothelial cancer. This CDR3 reads CAISEKGLAGFSYNEQFF. The DNA of the CDR3 is TGTGCCATCAGTGAAAAGGGGCTAGCGGGATTCTCCTACAATGAGCAGTTCTTC.